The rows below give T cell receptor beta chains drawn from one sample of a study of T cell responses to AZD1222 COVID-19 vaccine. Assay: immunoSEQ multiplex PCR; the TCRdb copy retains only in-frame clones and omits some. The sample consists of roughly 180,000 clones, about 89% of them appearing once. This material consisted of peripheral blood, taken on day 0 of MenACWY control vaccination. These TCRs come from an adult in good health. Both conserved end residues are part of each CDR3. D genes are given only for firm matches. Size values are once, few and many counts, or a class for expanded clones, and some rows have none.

DNA: TGTGCCAGCAGCGTAGACCAATCCGAGCAGTACTTC; CDR3: CASSVDQSEQYF; J: TRBJ2-7; size: .; length: 12; D: .; V: TRBV9
DNA: TGTGCCAGCAGCTTCGGGACCGGGGAGCTGTTTTTT; CDR3: CASSFGTGELFF; J: TRBJ2-2; size: few; length: 12; D: .; V: TRBV11-3
DNA: TGTGCCAGCAGCCCTCCCGGGGCCGGGGGTCAATCCTACGAGCAGTACTTC; CDR3: CASSPPGAGGQSYEQYF; J: TRBJ2-7; size: once; length: 17; D: .; V: TRBV9
DNA: TGTGCCAGCAGCTTTCCTACCTCTACATCAGAGCAGTACTTC; CDR3: CASSFPTSTSEQYF; J: TRBJ2-7; size: .; length: 14; D: .; V: TRBV11-2
DNA: TGTGCCAGCAGTTTTTGGGGCTCCTACGAGCAGTACTTC; CDR3: CASSFWGSYEQYF; J: TRBJ2-7; size: .; length: 13; D: .; V: TRBV28
DNA: TGTGCCAGTAGTATGAGGGACAGGGAGGCCGGGGAGCTGTTTTTT; CDR3: CASSMRDREAGELFF; J: TRBJ2-2; size: .; length: 15; D: TRBD1; V: TRBV19
DNA: TGTGCCAGCAGTTTCCCTACAGGGGGCGCTGGCACAGATACGCAGTATTTT; CDR3: CASSFPTGGAGTDTQYF; J: TRBJ2-3; size: .; length: 17; D: TRBD1; V: TRBV27
DNA: TGTGCCAGCAGCGTAGGAGAGGGGGTTGCTTTCTTT; CDR3: CASSVGEGVAFF; J: TRBJ1-1; size: .; length: 12; D: .; V: TRBV9
DNA: TGTGCCAGCAGCTTAGGGATGAGGGGAAACCAAGAGACCCAGTACTTC; CDR3: CASSLGMRGNQETQYF; J: TRBJ2-5; size: .; length: 16; D: .; V: TRBV7-2
DNA: TGTGCCAGCAGCGTAGACCAGAACACCGGGGAGCTGTTTTTT; CDR3: CASSVDQNTGELFF; J: TRBJ2-2; size: once; length: 14; D: .; V: TRBV9
DNA: TGTGCCAGCAGTTTATACCCAGGCGCTCTTTCAGCAACTAATGAAAAACTGTTTTTT; CDR3: CASSLYPGALSATNEKLFF; J: TRBJ1-4; size: .; length: 19; D: .; V: TRBV27
DNA: TGTGCCAGCAGTCCACCCGGACAGGCTTCGTGGGGAAACACCATATATTTT; CDR3: CASSPPGQASWGNTIYF; J: TRBJ1-3; size: .; length: 17; D: TRBD1; V: TRBV6-6
DNA: TGTGCCAGCAAAAGGGGGTCTACAGATACGCAGTATTTT; CDR3: CASKRGSTDTQYF; J: TRBJ2-3; size: .; length: 13; D: .; V: TRBV7-2
DNA: TGTGCCAGCAGTCAGGGGTCTCGAGGCTACACCTTC; CDR3: CASSQGSRGYTF; J: TRBJ1-2; size: .; length: 12; D: .; V: TRBV28
DNA: TGTGCCAGTAGCCTCGGACTAGCGGGAGGATACGAGCAGTACTTC; CDR3: CASSLGLAGGYEQYF; J: TRBJ2-7; size: .; length: 15; D: TRBD2; V: TRBV19